This passage covers 32 T cell receptor beta chains from one sample sequenced in a study of T-cell reconstitution after alpha-beta-depleted transplantation in children. Molecular barcoding with unique molecular identifiers was used for the TCRbeta library. TCRdb fed the PCR reads into MiXCR, producing one record per CDR3 protein. The table includes around 700,000 distinct CDR3 sequences, 10% to 15% detected once. Material: PBMCs, obtained before TCRalphabeta/CD19-depleted stem cell transplant. All receptors come from a girl aged 2-9 years with congenital amegakaryocytic thrombocytopenia, due to receive a stem cell transplant.

The rearrangement uses TRBV20-1 and TRBJ2-1; 13 bases map to TRBD2. Germline V lookup: CDR1 DFQATT, CDR2 SNEGSKA (reference sequence). The CDR3 sequence is 17 residues long. Losses at the gene ends were 5 bases for V and 9 bases for J; bases not matched to a gene: 16. CDR3 residues: CSAQWPDTSGRAFEQFF. The CDR3, as DNA: TGCAGTGCTCAGTGGCCCGACACTAGCGGGAGGGCCTTTGAGCAGTTCTTC.

The rearrangement joins TRBV20-1 to TRBJ2-3; 14 bases are shared with TRBD2. Germline V gene lookup returns CDR1 DFQATT and CDR2 SNEGSKA (reference sequence). V was clipped by 6 bases and J by 8 bases; unmatched bases: 7. This CDR3 comprises 14 residues. The CDR3 loop reads CSAPGLAGAGTQYF. The CDR3 DNA sequence: TGCAGTGCCCCGGGACTAGCGGGAGCCGGTACGCAGTATTTT.

The V call is TRBV7-9, the J call TRBJ1-5; D remains unclear. V was trimmed by 3 bases and J by 3 bases, leaving 3 bases between them. Germline-derived CDR1 and CDR2 are SEHNR and FQNEAQ (reference sequence). The CDR3 spans 12 residues. CDR3 DNA sequence: TGTGCCAGCAGCTTGATCAATCAGCCCCAGCATTTT. Translated, it gives CASSLINQPQHF.

This clonotype was detected a few times. The rearrangement uses TRBV18 and TRBJ2-1; 11 bases map to TRBD2. J gave up 13 bases and V 0 bases, and 11 bases lay outside the gene matches. The CDR3 runs 16 residues. The V gene's germline CDR1 is KGHSH and CDR2 LQKENI. CDR3 sequence reads: CASSPPGPLAGVEQFF. The CDR3, as DNA: TGTGCCAGCTCACCACCCGGGCCACTAGCGGGAGTTGAACAGTTCTTC.

Ten or more counts support this clonotype. The rearrangement uses TRBV5-1 and TRBJ1-2, with 10 bases lining up with TRBD1. CDR1 is SGHRS, CDR2 YFSETQ, per germline. Germline trimming cut 5 bases from V and 5 bases from J; bases unmatched to any gene: 18. This CDR3 has 18 residues. The CDR3 protein is CASSHAHGTGVIGYGYTF. CDR3 sequence (DNA): TGCGCCAGCAGTCATGCCCATGGGACAGGGGTCATAGGATATGGCTACACCTTC.

This clonotype was detected ten times or more. The chain combines TRBV20-1 with TRBJ2-6; possibly TRBD2 for D (6 bases). Germline V lookup: CDR1 DFQATT, CDR2 SNEGSKA (reference sequence). The V gene lost 3 bases and the J gene lost 3 bases, with 9 bases spanning the gap. CDR3 length: 14 amino acids. CDR3 coding DNA: TGCAGTGCTAGTCGGAGGGTTGGGGCCAACGTCCTGACTTTC. Protein sequence: CSASRRVGANVLTF.

This clonotype came up many times. The chain is built from TRBV5-5 and TRBJ1-5; D unresolved. V was cut by 4 bases and J by 4 bases, with 9 bases left in between. The CDR3 consists of 13 residues. The germline CDR1 and CDR2 sequences are SGHKS and YYEKEE (reference sequence). CDR3 loop: CASSPTQNQPQHF. The CDR3, as DNA: TGTGCCAGCAGCCCGACACAAAATCAGCCCCAGCATTTT.

V gene TRBV10-1 combines with J gene TRBJ2-3; D is undetermined. Germline V gives CDR1 WNHNN, CDR2 SYGVQD (reference sequence). With 2 bases removed from V and 5 bases from J, the gap between germline ends came to 8 bases. The CDR3 sequence is 13 residues long. The CDR3, as DNA: TGCGCCAGCAGTGAGAACACTGGAGATACGCAGTATTTT. Translated, it gives CASSENTGDTQYF.

In its sample, this clonotype was seen a few times. The rearrangement links TRBV20-1 to TRBJ2-1; 10 bases map to TRBD2. With 6 bases clipped from V and 2 bases from J, the junction kept 10 bases outside the gene matches. The germline V gene encodes CDR1 DFQATT and CDR2 SNEGSKA (reference sequence). This CDR3 is 16 amino acids long. The CDR3 region is CSALVVAGGTYNEQFF. Here the CDR3 DNA reads TGCAGTGCCCTCGTAGTAGCGGGAGGAACCTACAATGAGCAGTTCTTC.

This clonotype was seen ten or more times. The chain joins TRBV28 to TRBJ1-2; the D is unclear. Trimming pared 1 base from V and 2 bases from J, leaving 8 bases between. The CDR3 runs to 14 residues. Looked up from germline, CDR1 is MDHEN and CDR2 is SYDVKM. The CDR3 sequence is CASSLSARNYGYTF. The DNA for the CDR3 is TGTGCCAGCAGTTTATCTGCCCGGAACTATGGCTACACCTTC.

The sample holds a few counts of this clonotype. The chain employs TRBV30 and TRBJ1-2, with 7 positions matching TRBD1. Germline values: CDR1 GTSNPN, CDR2 SVGIG (reference sequence). Trimming removed 0 bases from V and 7 bases from J; junction bases left unmatched: 5. The CDR3 sequence is 13 residues long. The CDR3 is CAWSVDRARGYTF. CDR3 DNA: TGTGCCTGGAGTGTTGACAGGGCACGTGGCTACACCTTC.

V usage is TRBV12-3 or TRBV12-4 and J usage is TRBJ2-2, with D perhaps given as TRBD1 or TRBD2 (5 bases each). V lost 5 bases and J 5 bases, leaving 15 bases between the germline ends. The CDR3 has 15 amino acids. The CDR3 sequence is CASSPRDGETGELFF. CDR3 DNA: TGTGCCAGCAGTCCCCGGGACGGTGAAACCGGGGAGCTGTTTTTT.

This clonotype was counted ten times or more. The gene calls are TRBV27 and TRBJ2-7; D possibly corresponds to TRBD1 (6 bases). Germline assignment: CDR1 MNHEY and CDR2 SMNVEV (reference sequence). This CDR3 comprises 15 residues. Trimming left V 2 bases short and J 5 bases short, with 16 bases between. The CDR3 DNA is TGTGCCAGCAGTTTAGGGGCAGGGGCTCGAGACGAGCAGTACTTC. It yields the protein CASSLGAGARDEQYF.

This clonotype appeared many times. The J gene is TRBJ2-3, the V gene TRBV24-1, with TRBD1 matching over 9 bases. Germline trimming cut 4 bases from V and 5 bases from J; bases unmatched to any gene: 9. Germline V gene data show CDR1 as KGHDR and CDR2 as SFDVKD. This CDR3 comprises 16 residues. The CDR3 DNA sequence: TGTGCCACCAGTGACCCCAAACAGGGGGCGATAGATACGCAGTATTTT. It encodes CATSDPKQGAIDTQYF.

This clonotype was recorded at least ten times. The chain uses TRBV5-1 and TRBJ2-3; D perhaps matches TRBD1 (5 bases). Between the trimmed V and J ends, which lost 4 bases and 2 bases, there was a span of 5 bases. CDR3 length: 12 residues. In germline, CDR1 is SGHRS, CDR2 YFSETQ. The CDR3 here is CASSGHTDTQYF. In DNA, the CDR3 is TGCGCCAGCAGCGGACACACAGATACGCAGTATTTT.

This clonotype was counted only a few times. The chain employs TRBV5-1 and TRBJ2-1, with TRBD2 matching 7 bases. The trim removed 0 bases at V and 7 bases at J, leaving 7 bases unmatched. The germline V gene encodes CDR1 SGHRS and CDR2 YFSETQ. CDR3 length: 15 amino acids. The CDR3 region has the DNA TGCGCCAGCAGCTTGGATTCGGGAGGTCTTAATGAGCAGTTCTTC. Translated: CASSLDSGGLNEQFF.

This chain connects TRBV20-1 to TRBJ2-3; 12 bases are a match to TRBD2. The CDR3 consists of 19 residues. The J segment lost 4 bases and the V segment lost 1 base, leaving 15 bases of the junction unmatched. Germline V gene sequence: CDR1 DFQATT, CDR2 SNEGSKA (reference sequence). CDR3 amino acids: CSARVEEILAGGWPDTQYF. CDR3 bases: TGCAGTGCTAGAGTTGAGGAGATACTAGCGGGAGGTTGGCCAGATACGCAGTATTTT.

This clonotype was counted ten times or more. At one end the junction does not follow the germline gene, possibly because of a read error. CDR3 residues: CASRLETGGQFF. As DNA, the CDR3 is TGTGCCAGCAGGTTAGAGACAGGGGGCCAGTTCTTC. J is TRBJ2-1 and V is TRBV7-9; TRBD1 agrees at 10 bases. Germline-derived CDR1 and CDR2 are SEHNR and FQNEAQ (reference sequence). This CDR3 has 12 residues.

This clonotype was picked up many times. The gene calls are TRBV28 and TRBJ2-5, with D uncertain. CDR1 and CDR2 from the germline V gene are MDHEN and SYDVKM. V dropped 3 bases and J dropped 1 base, with 9 bases sitting between them. The CDR3 has 14 amino acids. The CDR3 loop is CASSLNRPQETQYF. The DNA of the CDR3 is TGTGCCAGCAGTTTGAACAGACCCCAAGAGACCCAGTACTTC.

This clonotype came up a few times. This sequence joins TRBV14 and TRBJ2-4, with 11 bases identical to TRBD2. The CDR3 is made up of 14 amino acids. Looked up from germline, CDR1 is SGHDN and CDR2 is FVKESK. Trimming cost V 4 bases and J 8 bases; bases outside gene matches: 4. The CDR3 reads CASSPLAGVDIQYF. The CDR3 coding sequence is TGTGCCAGCAGCCCACTAGCGGGAGTGGACATTCAGTACTTC. The whole variable domain, filled in from reference TRBV14 and TRBJ2-4, reads EAGVTQFPSHSVIEKGQTVTLRCDPISGHDNLYWYRRVMGKEIKFLLHFVKESKQDESGMPNNRFLAERTGGTYSTLKVQPAELEDSGVYFCASSPLAGVDIQYFGAGTRLSVL.

The sample holds many counts of this clonotype. The V call is TRBV20-1, the J call TRBJ2-5; tentatively, D is TRBD2 (6 bases). CDR3 size: 16 residues. Deletions cut 5 bases from V and 6 bases from J, with 25 bases between. CDR1 and CDR2 from the germline V gene are DFQATT and SNEGSKA (reference sequence). As DNA, the CDR3 is TGCAGTGCTGGAATCCCTAGCGCTACATCTCAACAGACCCAGTACTTC. This sequence encodes CSAGIPSATSQQTQYF.

This clonotype was detected only a few times. The gene calls are TRBV20-1 and TRBJ2-1; possibly TRBD2 for D (6 bases). V was trimmed by 0 bases and J by 2 bases, leaving 14 bases between them. Germline loops: CDR1 DFQATT, CDR2 SNEGSKA (reference sequence). The CDR3 sequence is 16 residues long. CDR3 in amino acids: CSARDFSEGPYNEQFF. CDR3 coding DNA: TGCAGTGCTAGAGATTTTTCGGAGGGGCCCTACAATGAGCAGTTCTTC.

The V and J genes are TRBV5-5 and TRBJ2-2, with D unresolved. The germline V gene encodes CDR1 SGHKS and CDR2 YYEKEE (reference sequence). The CDR3 contains 13 residues. Trimming took 4 bases from V and 7 from J, leaving 11 bases between them. For the CDR3, the DNA is TGTGCCAGCAGCCCGGTTGGTGTCGGGGAGCTGTTTTTT. Protein: CASSPVGVGELFF.

In this sample, this clonotype turned up once. The genes are TRBV14 and TRBJ2-5; D possibly corresponds to TRBD2 (6 bases). Between the trimmed V and J ends, which lost 1 base and 7 bases, there was a span of 13 bases. The CDR3 runs to 14 residues. The germline V gene has CDR1 SGHDN and CDR2 FVKESK. The CDR3 sequence is CASSQVPVGGTQYF. The CDR3, as DNA: TGTGCCAGCAGCCAAGTTCCTGTGGGAGGGACCCAGTACTTC.

This clonotype appeared many times. This sequence joins TRBV20-1 and TRBJ1-4; D possibly corresponds to TRBD1 (6 bases). CDR1 is DFQATT and CDR2 is SNEGSKA in the germline V gene (reference sequence). The CDR3 consists of 13 residues. V dropped 5 bases and J dropped 7 bases, with 14 bases sitting between them. This CDR3 reads CSARQVDFEKLFF. DNA of the CDR3: TGCAGTGCTCGACAGGTAGACTTTGAAAAACTGTTTTTT.

The chain recombines TRBV4-1 with TRBJ2-7; TRBD1 might be the D (6 bases). This CDR3 has 16 amino acids. Germline values: CDR1 MGHRA, CDR2 YSYEKL. Trimming left V 0 bases short and J 0 bases short, with 12 bases between. CDR3 sequence reads: CASSQEPGTSSYEQYF. DNA of the CDR3: TGCGCCAGCAGCCAAGAACCAGGGACAAGCTCCTACGAGCAGTACTTC.

At least ten counts were recorded for this clonotype. For the CDR3, the DNA is TGCAGCGTAGCCGGACTAGCGGGAGCCTACGAGCAGTACTTC. Translated: CSVAGLAGAYEQYF. The rearrangement uses TRBV29-1 and TRBJ2-7; 13 nucleotides align to TRBD2. Germline lookup yields CDR1 SQVTM and CDR2 ANQGSEA. Trimming cost V 6 bases and J 2 bases; bases outside gene matches: 4. This CDR3 spans 14 amino acids.

This clonotype has a count of ten or more. The V gene is TRBV27, the J gene TRBJ2-7, with D tentatively TRBD2 (5 bases). This CDR3 has 13 residues. Trimming stripped 5 bases from V and 5 bases from J, with 13 bases between. Germline values: CDR1 MNHEY, CDR2 SMNVEV (reference sequence). The CDR3, as DNA: TGTGCCAGCAGTCGGGGTTATAATCACGAGCAGTACTTC. Translated, it gives CASSRGYNHEQYF.

The chain is built from TRBV29-1 and TRBJ2-4; TRBD1 or TRBD2 may be the D gene (5 bases each). The CDR3 runs to 14 residues. The germline V gene encodes CDR1 SQVTM and CDR2 ANQGSEA. V gave up 7 bases and J gave up 7 bases, with 20 bases separating them. DNA for the CDR3: TGCAGCGCCGAGGGGCTAGAGGGGATGAACATTCAGTACTTC. Its translation is CSAEGLEGMNIQYF.

This clonotype appeared many times. The gene calls are TRBV9 and TRBJ2-7, with a weak D call TRBD2 (6 bases). CDR1 is SGDLS, CDR2 YYNGEE, per germline. Between the trimmed V and J ends, which lost 2 bases and 4 bases, there was a span of 13 bases. This CDR3 has 14 amino acids. CDR3 loop: CASSVVAAGYEQYF. The CDR3 DNA follows: TGTGCCAGCAGCGTTGTAGCGGCCGGGTACGAGCAGTACTTC.

This clonotype was counted at least ten times. J is TRBJ2-1 and V is TRBV29-1; 9 bases are a match to TRBD1. The CDR3 length is 12 residues. CDR1 is SQVTM and CDR2 is ANQGSEA in the germline V gene. This chain's CDR3 is CNTGGTYNEQFF. The DNA for the CDR3 is TGCAACACAGGGGGCACCTACAATGAGCAGTTCTTC.

This clonotype occurred many times. The rearrangement joins TRBV5-1 to TRBJ1-1; D possibly corresponds to TRBD1 (6 bases). The CDR3 contains 13 residues. V shed 5 bases and J shed 1 base, with 9 bases lying between them. The germline V gene encodes CDR1 SGHRS and CDR2 YFSETQ. The CDR3 nucleotides read TGCGCCAGCAGGGGACAATCGAACACTGAAGCTTTCTTT. Translated, it gives CASRGQSNTEAFF.